This TCR beta chain appears in the sequencing data of a study of T cell changes during pregnancy in multiple sclerosis. V gave up 2 bases and J gave up 3 bases; unmatched junction bases: 8. CDR1 and CDR2 from the germline V gene are SGHNT and YYREEE (reference sequence). This CDR3 has 16 residues. The assay was immunoSEQ multiplex PCR, and TCRdb's table has in-frame clones only and misses some. The table lists about 100,000 clones, around 92% of them singletons. The clonotype was recovered from a female donor with multiple sclerosis, enrolled in a pregnancy study. This material consisted of peripheral blood, taken after pregnancy. The chain links TRBV5-4 to TRBJ2-1; 7 positions match TRBD1. CDR3 DNA: TGTGCCAGCAGCTTTGGGCAGGGGGTACTCTACAATGAGCAGTTCTTC. Residues: CASSFGQGVLYNEQFF.